This T cell receptor (beta chain) is drawn from a study of early T cells in non-severe SARS-CoV-2 infection. Study-wide context: Sequencing was performed on bulk RNA from unsorted whole blood, leaving chains unpaired. Study outcomes and limitations: VDJdb matching, biased toward anti-spike CD8 responses, missed private and CD4 specificities.

This clonotype showed up just a few times. The antigen is not known. The TCR library protocol attached unique molecular identifiers to the individual cDNA molecules. A single record per CDR3 protein comes from TCRdb applying MiXCR to the 5' RACE reads. This table has 70,000 or so distinct CDR3 sequences, approximately 12% appearing once. V lost 11 bases to trimming and J lost 0 bases, with 8 bases between them. The CDR3 is 11 amino acids. Germline loops: CDR1 SNHLY, CDR2 FYNNEI. The chain links TRBV2 to TRBJ2-7; D is uncertain. The clonotype comes from an adult who was a healthcare worker with PCR-confirmed SARS-CoV-2 infection or an uninfected control (not recorded which). Sequenced input: whole blood. CDR3 amino acids: CAGGTSYEQYF. In nucleotides, the CDR3 is TGTGCCGGCGGCACCTCCTACGAGCAGTACTTC.